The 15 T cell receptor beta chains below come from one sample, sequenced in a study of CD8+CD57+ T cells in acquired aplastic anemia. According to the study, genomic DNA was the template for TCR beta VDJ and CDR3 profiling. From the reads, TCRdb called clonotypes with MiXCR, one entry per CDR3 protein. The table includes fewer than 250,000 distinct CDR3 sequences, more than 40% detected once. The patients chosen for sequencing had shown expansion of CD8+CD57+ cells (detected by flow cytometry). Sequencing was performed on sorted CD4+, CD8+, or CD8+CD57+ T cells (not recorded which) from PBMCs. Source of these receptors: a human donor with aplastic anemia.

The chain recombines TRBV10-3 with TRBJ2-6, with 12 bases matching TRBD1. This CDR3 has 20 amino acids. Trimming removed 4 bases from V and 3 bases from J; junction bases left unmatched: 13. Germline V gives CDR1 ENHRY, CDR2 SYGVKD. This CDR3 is CAISAYLRGTGGSGANVLTF. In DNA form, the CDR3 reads TGTGCCATCAGTGCATACCTCCGCGGGACAGGGGGCAGTGGGGCCAACGTCCTGACTTTC.

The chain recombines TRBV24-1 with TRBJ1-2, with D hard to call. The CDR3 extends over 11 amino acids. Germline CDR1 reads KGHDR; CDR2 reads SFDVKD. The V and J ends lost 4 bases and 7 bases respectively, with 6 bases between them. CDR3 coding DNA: TGTGCCACCAGTGAAGGTCGTGGCTACACCTTC. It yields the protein CATSEGRGYTF.

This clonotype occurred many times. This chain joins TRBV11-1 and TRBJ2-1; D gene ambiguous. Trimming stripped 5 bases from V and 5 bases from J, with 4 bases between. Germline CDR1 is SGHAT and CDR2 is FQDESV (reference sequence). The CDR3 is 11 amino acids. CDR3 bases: TGTGCCAGCAGCACCGACAATGAGCAGTTCTTC. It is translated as CASSTDNEQFF.

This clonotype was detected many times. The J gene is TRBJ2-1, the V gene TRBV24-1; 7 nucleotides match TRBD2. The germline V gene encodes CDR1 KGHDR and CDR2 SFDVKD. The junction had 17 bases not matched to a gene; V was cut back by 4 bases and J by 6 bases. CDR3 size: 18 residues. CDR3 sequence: CATSDSETSLVSSNEQFF. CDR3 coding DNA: TGTGCCACCAGTGACTCCGAGACTAGCCTGGTTTCGAGCAATGAGCAGTTCTTC.

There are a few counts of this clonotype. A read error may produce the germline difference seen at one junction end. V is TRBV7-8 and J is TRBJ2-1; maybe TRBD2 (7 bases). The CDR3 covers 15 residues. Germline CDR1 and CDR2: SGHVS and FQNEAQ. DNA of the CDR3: TGTGCCAGCGGCTTGGGGGGGGGACAAGCCGATGAGCAGTTCTTC. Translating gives CASGLGGGQADEQFF.

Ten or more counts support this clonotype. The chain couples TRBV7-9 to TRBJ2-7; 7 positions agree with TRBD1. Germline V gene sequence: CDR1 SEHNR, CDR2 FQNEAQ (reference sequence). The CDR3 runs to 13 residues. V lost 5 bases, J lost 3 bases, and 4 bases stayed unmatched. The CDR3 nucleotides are TGTGCCAGCAGCGGAAGGGACAGCTACGAGCAGTACTTC. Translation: CASSGRDSYEQYF.

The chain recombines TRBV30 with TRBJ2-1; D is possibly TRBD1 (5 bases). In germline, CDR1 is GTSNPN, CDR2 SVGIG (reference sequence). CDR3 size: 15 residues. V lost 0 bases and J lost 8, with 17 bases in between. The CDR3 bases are TGTGCCTGGAGTGTTGGGGCCGGCGATTTGGATGAGCAGTTCTTC. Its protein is CAWSVGAGDLDEQFF.

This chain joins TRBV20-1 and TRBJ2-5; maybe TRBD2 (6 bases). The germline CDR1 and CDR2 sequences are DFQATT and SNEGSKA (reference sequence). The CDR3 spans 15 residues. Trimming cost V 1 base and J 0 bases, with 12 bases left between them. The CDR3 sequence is CSARVVGRYQETQYF. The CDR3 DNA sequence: TGCAGTGCTAGAGTTGTAGGGAGGTACCAAGAGACCCAGTACTTC.

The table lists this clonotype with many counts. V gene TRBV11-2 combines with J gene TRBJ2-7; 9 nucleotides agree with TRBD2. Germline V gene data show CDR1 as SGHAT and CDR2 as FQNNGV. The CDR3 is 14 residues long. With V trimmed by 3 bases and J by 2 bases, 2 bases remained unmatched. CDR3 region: CASSFQRGAYEQYF. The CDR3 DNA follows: TGTGCCAGCAGCTTCCAGCGGGGGGCCTACGAGCAGTACTTC. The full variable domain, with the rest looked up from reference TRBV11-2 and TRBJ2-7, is EAGVAQSPRYKIIEKRQSVAFWCNPISGHATLYWYQQILGQGPKLLIQFQNNGVVDDSQLPKDRFSAERLKGVDSTLKIQPAKLEDSAVYLCASSFQRGAYEQYFGPGTRLTVT.

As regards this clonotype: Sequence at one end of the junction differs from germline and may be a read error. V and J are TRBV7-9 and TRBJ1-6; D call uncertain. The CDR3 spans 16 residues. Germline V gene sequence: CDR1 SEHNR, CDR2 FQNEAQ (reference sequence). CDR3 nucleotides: TGTGCCAGCAGCTTAAAGGCGGCCCTCGGCAATTCACCCCCCCACTTT. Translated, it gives CASSLKAALGNSPPHF.

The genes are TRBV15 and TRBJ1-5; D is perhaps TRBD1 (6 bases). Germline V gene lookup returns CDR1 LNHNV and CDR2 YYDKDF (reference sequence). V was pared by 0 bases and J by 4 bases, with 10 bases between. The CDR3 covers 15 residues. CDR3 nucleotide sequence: TGTGCCACCAGCAGAGACAGGGGCGAAAATCAGCCCCAGCATTTT. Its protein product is CATSRDRGENQPQHF.

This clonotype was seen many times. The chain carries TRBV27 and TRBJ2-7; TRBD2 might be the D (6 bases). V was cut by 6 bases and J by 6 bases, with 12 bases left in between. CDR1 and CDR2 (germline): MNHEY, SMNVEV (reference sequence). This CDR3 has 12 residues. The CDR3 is CASSPQGGEQYF. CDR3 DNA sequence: TGTGCCAGCAGCCCTCAGGGAGGCGAGCAGTACTTC.

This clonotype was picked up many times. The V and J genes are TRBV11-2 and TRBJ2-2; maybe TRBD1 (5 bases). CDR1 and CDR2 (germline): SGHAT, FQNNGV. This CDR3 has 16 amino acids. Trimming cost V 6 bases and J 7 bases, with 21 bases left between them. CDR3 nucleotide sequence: TGTGCCAGCAGTTTACACCCGACGGACATCCGCGGGGAGCTGTTTTTT. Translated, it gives CASSLHPTDIRGELFF.

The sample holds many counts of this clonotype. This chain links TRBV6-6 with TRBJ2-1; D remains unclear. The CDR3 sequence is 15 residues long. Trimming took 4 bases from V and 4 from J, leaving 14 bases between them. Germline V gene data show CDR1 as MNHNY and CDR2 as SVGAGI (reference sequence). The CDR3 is CASSFASLGYNEQFF. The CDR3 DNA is TGTGCCAGCAGTTTCGCTTCCCTAGGATACAATGAGCAGTTCTTC.

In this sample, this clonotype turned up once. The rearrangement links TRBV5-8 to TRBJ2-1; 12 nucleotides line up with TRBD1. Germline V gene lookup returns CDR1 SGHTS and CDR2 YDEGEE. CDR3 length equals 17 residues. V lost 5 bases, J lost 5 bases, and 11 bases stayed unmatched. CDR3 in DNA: TGTGCCAGCAGTCCAAACCGGGACAGGGGGCTGGACAATGAGCAGTTCTTC. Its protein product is CASSPNRDRGLDNEQFF.